Each of the 23 T cell receptor beta chains below was sequenced from the same sample in a study of control samples from healthy donors and cancer patients. Only in-frame clones appear in the TCRdb table, and some are missing; sequencing was by immunoSEQ multiplex PCR. The sample lists about 120,000 clones, about nine tenths seen once, with around 3.4% in the top ten. Material for sequencing was blood. These receptors all stem from a man between 40 and 49 years old in good health.

The gene calls are TRBV6-2 or TRBV6-3 and TRBJ1-3; D not certain. V was pared by 4 bases and J by 2 bases, with 15 bases between. There are 16 residues in the CDR3. Germline V gene data show CDR1 as MNHEY and CDR2 as SVGEGT. The CDR3 nucleotides read TGTGCCAGCAGTTTGGTACAAGGGAGCCCTGGAAACACCATATATTTT. It yields the protein CASSLVQGSPGNTIYF.

The chain employs TRBV20-1 and TRBJ1-1, with 11 nucleotides matching TRBD1. CDR3 length: 14 amino acids. Unmatched junction bases numbered 7, after V lost 3 bases and J lost 7 bases. The germline V gene has CDR1 DFQATT and CDR2 SNEGSKA (reference sequence). The DNA for the CDR3 is TGCAGTGCTAGTCGGGACAGGGGGGAAGGTGAAGCTTTCTTT. Its translation: CSASRDRGEGEAFF.

The chain is built from TRBV28 and TRBJ2-3, with 9 nucleotides matching TRBD1. The CDR3 has 15 residues. Germline assignment: CDR1 MDHEN and CDR2 SYDVKM. V trimming: 6 bases; J trimming: 4 bases; junction bases outside the gene matches: 8. The CDR3 DNA reads as TGTGCCAGCAGACAGGGGGCGCTTATCCCAGATACGCAGTATTTT. Protein: CASRQGALIPDTQYF.

The chain recombines TRBV19 with TRBJ1-4; D possibly corresponds to TRBD1 (5 bases). Germline lookup yields CDR1 LNHDA and CDR2 SQIVND (reference sequence). The CDR3 is made up of 14 amino acids. The V and J ends lost 3 bases and 8 bases respectively, with 13 bases between them. DNA of the CDR3: TGTGCCAGTAGTATGGGGAGGGGAGGAGAAAAACTGTTTTTT. This translates into CASSMGRGGEKLFF.

The genes are TRBV5-5 and TRBJ1-3; TRBD1 matches at 7 bases. CDR1 and CDR2 from the germline V gene are SGHKS and YYEKEE (reference sequence). V shed 2 bases, J shed 2 bases, and the junction held 4 bases outside the gene matches. CDR3 length: 15 residues. The DNA for the CDR3 is TGTGCCAGCAGCTTTTCCCAGGGGGCTGGAAACACCATATATTTT. This gives the protein CASSFSQGAGNTIYF.

The V gene is TRBV7-2, the J gene TRBJ1-4; 7 positions agree with TRBD1. CDR3 length: 18 residues. The germline gives CDR1 SGHTA, CDR2 FQGNSA. The J segment lost 3 bases and the V segment lost 0 bases, leaving 10 bases of the junction unmatched. Here the CDR3 reads CASSLAGGAGFPNEKLFF. CDR3 nucleotides: TGTGCCAGCAGCTTAGCAGGGGGCGCGGGATTCCCTAATGAAAAACTGTTTTTT.

The chain recombines TRBV3-1 (or the pseudogene TRBV3-2) with TRBJ1-4; no clear D. There are 13 residues in the CDR3. V dropped 1 base and J dropped 5 bases, with 5 bases sitting between them. CDR1 and CDR2 (germline): LGHDT, YNNKEL (reference sequence). CDR3 residues: CASSQAGNEKLFF. The CDR3 coding sequence is TGTGCCAGCAGCCAAGCTGGAAATGAAAAACTGTTTTTT.

This chain connects TRBV30 to TRBJ2-7; possibly TRBD1 for D (5 bases). The germline V gene has CDR1 GTSNPN and CDR2 SVGIG (reference sequence). V lost 0 bases and J lost 3, with 6 bases in between. The CDR3 is made up of 12 amino acids. CDR3 region: CAWSVTGYEQYF. CDR3 bases: TGTGCCTGGAGTGTAACAGGCTACGAGCAGTACTTC.

V gene TRBV7-3 combines with J gene TRBJ2-4; no clear D. This CDR3 has 16 amino acids. The germline V gene has CDR1 SGHTA and CDR2 FQGTGA. V was shortened by 7 bases and J by 0 bases, with 16 bases between the two germline ends. The CDR3 DNA sequence: TGTGCCAGCACTAAAAATCCCTTTCTAGCCAAAAACATTCAGTACTTC. The encoded protein is CASTKNPFLAKNIQYF.

The chain combines TRBV7-9 with TRBJ2-3; the D gene is possibly TRBD2 (7 bases). The CDR3 sequence is 18 residues long. V was trimmed by 4 bases and J by 4 bases, leaving 24 bases between them. In germline, CDR1 is SEHNR, CDR2 FQNEAQ (reference sequence). DNA for the CDR3: TGTGCCAGCAGCTACCCACTAAATGGGGGGGGGCCTCCAGATACGCAGTATTTT. Protein sequence: CASSYPLNGGGPPDTQYF.

This chain joins TRBV7-9 and TRBJ1-1; D is possibly TRBD1 (6 bases). Trimming pared 2 bases from V and 4 bases from J, leaving 11 bases between. The CDR3 length is 14 residues. Germline CDR1 SEHNR, CDR2 FQNEAQ (reference sequence). The CDR3 protein is CASSLQGTGTEAFF. CDR3 bases: TGTGCCAGCAGCTTACAGGGGACGGGCACTGAAGCTTTCTTT.

J is TRBJ2-7 and V is TRBV2; D call uncertain. This CDR3 comprises 10 residues. Per germline, CDR1 SNHLY and CDR2 FYNNEI. Trimming left V 6 bases short and J 3 bases short, with 3 bases between. The CDR3 DNA sequence: TGTGCCAGCAGAAACTACGAGCAGTACTTC. Translated: CASRNYEQYF.

The CDR3 DNA follows: TGTGCCAGCAGTTACTCACGGGCTGGGCGGGGGAACTCCTACGAGCAGTACTTC. Translating gives CASSYSRAGRGNSYEQYF. This chain joins TRBV6-2 or TRBV6-3 and TRBJ2-7, with TRBD2 matching over 7 bases. The CDR3 loop spans 18 amino acids. Germline lookup yields CDR1 MNHEY and CDR2 SVGEGT. After removal of 0 bases from V and 0 bases from J, the junction contained 11 bases not matched to a gene.

This clone was recorded only once. The rearrangement uses TRBV28 and TRBJ1-5; D remains unclear. The CDR3 totals 13 residues. CDR1 MDHEN and CDR2 SYDVKM come from the germline V gene. V was trimmed by 5 bases and J by 2 bases, leaving 7 bases between them. CDR3: CASSPLGNQPQHF. In DNA form, the CDR3 reads TGTGCCAGCAGTCCCCTTGGCAATCAGCCCCAGCATTTT. The full variable domain, in which reference TRBV28 and TRBJ1-5 provide the parts outside the CDR3, is DVKVTQSSRYLVKRTGEKVFLECVQDMDHENMFWYRQDPGLGLRLIYFSYDVKMKEKGDIPEGYSVSREKKERFSLILESASTNQTSMYLCASSPLGNQPQHFGDGTRLSIL.

Written as DNA, the CDR3 is TGTGCCAGTAGTTGGGCAGTTGGCACTGAAGCTTTCTTT. Translating it yields CASSWAVGTEAFF. The chain uses TRBV19 and TRBJ1-1; D is uncertain. Trimming stripped 5 bases from V and 4 bases from J, with 11 bases between. The CDR3 runs 13 residues. Germline lookup yields CDR1 LNHDA and CDR2 SQIVND (reference sequence).

The CDR3 sequence is CASSYRLGSPLHF. The CDR3 DNA reads TGTGCCAGCAGCTATCGACTAGGATCACCCCTCCACTTT. The genes are TRBV7-7 and TRBJ1-6; D remains ambiguous. This CDR3 contains 13 residues. From germline, CDR1 is SSHAT and CDR2 FNYEAQ (reference sequence). Trimming stripped 4 bases from V and 10 bases from J, with 11 bases between.

The gene calls are TRBV5-4 and TRBJ2-5; 8 bases align to TRBD1. V gave up 0 bases and J gave up 1 base; unmatched junction bases: 2. CDR1 SGHNT and CDR2 YYREEE come from the germline V gene (reference sequence). This CDR3 region has 15 residues. CDR3 region: CASSLETGAQETQYF. Here the CDR3 DNA reads TGTGCCAGCAGCTTGGAGACAGGGGCCCAAGAGACCCAGTACTTC.

The chain recombines TRBV6-6 with TRBJ2-2; 7 bases fit TRBD1. The CDR3 extends over 16 amino acids. With V trimmed by 2 bases and J by 7 bases, 10 bases remained unmatched. Germline V gives CDR1 MNHNY, CDR2 SVGAGI (reference sequence). The CDR3 reads CASSYHETGKGGELFF. DNA of the CDR3: TGTGCCAGCAGTTACCATGAGACAGGGAAAGGCGGGGAGCTGTTTTTT.

V is TRBV13 and J is TRBJ1-1, with D perhaps matching TRBD1 (6 bases). CDR3 size: 16 residues. Germline CDR1 and CDR2: PRHDT and FYEKMQ (reference sequence). Trimming shortened V by 5 bases and J by 1 base, and 17 bases separated the two germline ends. The CDR3 spells CASSLHGGGENTEAFF. CDR3 coding DNA: TGTGCCAGCAGCCTCCACGGGGGCGGTGAGAACACTGAAGCTTTCTTT.

The chain couples TRBV12-2 to TRBJ1-5; the tabulated D call, TRBD1, remains unverified against the DNA. TRBV12-2 is shown as a pseudogene. The CDR3 consists of 16 residues. CDR3 region: CASRTLLDRERQPQHF. For the CDR3, the DNA is TGTGCAAGTCGCACACTCCTGGACAGGGAGAGGCAGCCCCAGCATTTT.

This chain joins TRBV7-7 and TRBJ2-2; TRBD2 agrees at 7 bases. With 1 base clipped from V and 3 bases from J, the junction kept 2 bases outside the gene matches. Germline CDR1 and CDR2: SSHAT and FNYEAQ (reference sequence). CDR3 size: 15 residues. The DNA for the CDR3 is TGTGCCAGCAGCTTAGTGGGGGGGGACACCGGGGAGCTGTTTTTT. This encodes CASSLVGGDTGELFF.

J is TRBJ2-5 and V is TRBV7-6, with 14 positions matching TRBD2. Germline lookup yields CDR1 SGHVS and CDR2 FNYEAQ. This CDR3 is 18 amino acids long. Germline trimming cut 5 bases from V and 0 bases from J; bases unmatched to any gene: 8. CDR3 sequence: CASSARTSGGSYQETQYF. The CDR3 DNA sequence: TGTGCCAGCAGCGCGAGGACTAGCGGGGGGTCGTACCAAGAGACCCAGTACTTC. The full variable domain, rest sourced from reference TRBV7-6 and TRBJ2-5, is GAGVSQSPRYKVTKRGQDVALRCDPISGHVSLYWYRQALGQGPEFLTYFNYEAQQDKSGLPNDRFSAERPEGSISTLTIQRTEQRDSAMYRCASSARTSGGSYQETQYFGPGTRLLVL.

The V call is TRBV6-4, the J call TRBJ1-1; D possibly corresponds to TRBD1 (6 bases). The V end lost 6 bases, the J end lost 0 bases, and 14 bases lay between the germline ends. The germline gives CDR1 MRHNA, CDR2 SNTAGT. This CDR3 is 15 amino acids long. The CDR3 region has the DNA TGTGCCAGCAGAAAAAAGGGACAACTGAACACTGAAGCTTTCTTT. Protein product: CASRKKGQLNTEAFF.